Sequencing of this T cell receptor (beta chain) was carried out in a study of TIL therapy for anti-PD-1-resistant metastatic lung cancer (dated by TCRdb to about 2021). At the level of the whole study: Tumors were collected before any PD-1/PD-L1 blockade, after which patients were given nivolumab, and patients who progressed were given lymphodepletion, an infusion of expanded TIL and IL-2. Enrolled patients had a median age of around 51 years (range 38-75) and a median tumor PD-L1 proportion score of over 5.5%. Most of the cohort had lung adenocarcinoma, including a handful of EGFR-mutant tumors and two ALK-rearranged tumors, and half of the patients were either current or former smokers. Across the cohort, whole-exome sequencing showed a median non-synonymous tumor mutation burden of around 1.4 mutations per megabase. T cell receptor beta sequencing of tumor and peripheral blood was used to follow clonotypes across the tumor, the expanded TIL product and serial blood samples.

The immunoSEQ v3 hsTCRB kit was used to amplify TCR beta CDR3 regions from genomic DNA through bias-controlled multiplex PCR. TCR libraries were sequenced on an Illumina NextSeq 500 to 1.5 million to 2.5 million read pairs for survey level or 5-6 million for deep level. Concerning the study's data processing: V, D and J genes were assigned, non-productive sequences were removed, and clonality was reported by immunoSEQ Analyzer software. Repertoires were compared by productive Simpson clonality and by the Morisita overlap index of productive TRB rearrangements between infused TIL and blood. Absolute clonotype counts in blood were estimated as lymphocyte count times CD3+ fraction times the clone's productive frequency. What TCRdb holds here is the immuneACCESS table cut down to in-frame rearrangements. Part of the clones is not present; checked against another copy, under half of the missing clones reflect an unresolved V gene, and the others are unexplained. V and J calls and clone size are given by that table; D and trimming were obtained from the DNA. The sample records about 46,000 clones, about 86% of which are singletons. The biggest ten clones account for 4% to 6% of the sample.

In regard to this clone: Which antigen it targets is not known. No much larger clone is present one base from it, and per-base qualities are unavailable.

What the authors observed across the whole study: The study protocol defined all tumor marker inferences as exploratory. Clonotypes from the infused TIL partially replaced the baseline peripheral repertoire and then declined over months, and persistence showed no apparent association with response. Generalizability was limited because the cohort was highly selected, with more treatment-naive, never-smoker and oncogene-addicted patients included than is typical.

In light of the paper, this sample's time point label describes: pre-treatment sample, taken before nivolumab and TIL therapy. Between late 2017 and early 2020, a dual-center phase I trial enrolled adults who had stage 4 NSCLC. The samples were drawn from an open-label, single-arm phase I trial testing tumor-infiltrating lymphocyte therapy combined with nivolumab in advanced non-small cell lung cancer. Blood mononuclear cells from EDTA tubes were isolated by Ficoll gradient, snap-frozen as pellets, and DNA was extracted with a Qiagen mini-prep kit. The specimen was blood, collected at baseline. This sequence originates from a person aged 25 to 85 with non-small cell lung cancer.

Here the CDR3 is given as CASSQGQGAETQYF. The nucleotide sequence reads as follows: TGCGCCAGCAGCCAAGGCCAGGGTGCGGAGACCCAGTACTTC. Recombination connected TRBV4-3 to TRBJ2-5, with TRBD1 as a weak D call on 5 bases. V was cut back by 1 base and J by 5 bases, leaving a gap of 11 bases between them. From the cysteine through the phenylalanine, the CDR3 covers 14 amino acids. The kept DNA is CDR3 alone, 42 bases in frame from the first base. CDR1 and CDR2 are read off the germline V gene as LGHNA and YSLEER.